Listed below are T cell receptor beta chains from one sample, sequenced in a study of T-cell reconstitution after alpha-beta-depleted transplantation in children. Via MiXCR, TCRdb re-called the PCR reads, giving one row per CDR3 protein. The sample carries nearly 400,000 distinct CDR3 sequences, over 20% recorded once. The starting material was PBMCs from the stem cell graft donor, obtained from the stem cell graft. The receptors originated from a human donor who donated a stem cell graft to a child with acute myeloid leukemia. Each CDR3 is given with its conserved first and last residue. Each record gives: D gene, clone size, J gene, V gene, CDR3 DNA, CDR3 protein. D genes are given only for firm matches. Clone size is shown for a subset of rows, as once, few, many or a class of expanded clone.

d_call: NA
clone_size: many
j_call: TRBJ2-5
v_call: TRBV12-3/TRBV12-4
cdr3_nt: TGTGCCAGCAGTTTACGGCAGCCAAAAGAGACCCAGTACTTC
cdr3_aa: CASSLRQPKETQYF

d_call: NA
clone_size: few
j_call: TRBJ2-7
v_call: TRBV6-1
cdr3_nt: TGTGCCAGCAGACAAGACAGAAGCTCCTACGAGCAGTACTTC
cdr3_aa: CASRQDRSSYEQYF

d_call: TRBD2
clone_size: NA
j_call: TRBJ2-3
v_call: TRBV9
cdr3_nt: TGTGCCAGCAGCCTAGGAAATAGCGGGAGCTCTAGCACAGATACGCAGTATTTT
cdr3_aa: CASSLGNSGSSSTDTQYF

d_call: TRBD1
clone_size: few
j_call: TRBJ1-1
v_call: TRBV12-5
cdr3_nt: TGTGCTAGTGCCCTACTGACAGGGGCTGAAGCTTTCTTT
cdr3_aa: CASALLTGAEAFF

d_call: TRBD2
clone_size: NA
j_call: TRBJ2-1
v_call: TRBV29-1
cdr3_nt: TGCAGCGTTGAAGACCCTGAGAATGCTAGCGGGAGGGCCTCATACAATGAGCAGTTCTTC
cdr3_aa: CSVEDPENASGRASYNEQFF

d_call: TRBD2
clone_size: many
j_call: TRBJ2-7
v_call: TRBV20-1
cdr3_nt: TGCAGTGCTAGTTTGACGGCTAGCGGGAGGATGGGGCAGTACTTC
cdr3_aa: CSASLTASGRMGQYF

d_call: NA
clone_size: many
j_call: TRBJ2-1
v_call: TRBV20-1
cdr3_nt: TGCAGTGCACCCCGACTAGTACCCTACAATGAGCAGTTCTTC
cdr3_aa: CSAPRLVPYNEQFF

d_call: TRBD1
clone_size: many
j_call: TRBJ2-3
v_call: TRBV29-1
cdr3_nt: TGCAGCGCCCGGGACAGGGGGCGCGATACGCAGTATTTT
cdr3_aa: CSARDRGRDTQYF

d_call: NA
clone_size: few
j_call: TRBJ2-7
v_call: TRBV4-1
cdr3_nt: TGCGCCAGCAGCCAAGGTCAACCGGGTCAATACGAGCAGTACTTC
cdr3_aa: CASSQGQPGQYEQYF

d_call: NA
clone_size: many
j_call: TRBJ2-1
v_call: TRBV4-1
cdr3_nt: TGCGCCAGCAGCCAAGGATCCTACAATGAGCAGTTCTTC
cdr3_aa: CASSQGSYNEQFF

d_call: TRBD2
clone_size: NA
j_call: TRBJ2-3
v_call: TRBV5-1
cdr3_nt: TGCGCCAGCAGCTTGGACGCTAGCGGGAGGACAGATACGCAGTATTTT
cdr3_aa: CASSLDASGRTDTQYF

d_call: NA
clone_size: many
j_call: TRBJ2-2
v_call: TRBV4-2
cdr3_nt: TGTGCCAGCAGCCTGGATAGCGGCCGAGCGGACACCGGGGAGCTGTTTTTT
cdr3_aa: CASSLDSGRADTGELFF

d_call: NA
clone_size: NA
j_call: TRBJ2-2
v_call: TRBV12-3/TRBV12-4
cdr3_nt: TGTGCCAGCAGTAGCCGGGGGTCGAGGACCGGGGAGCTGTTTTTT
cdr3_aa: CASSSRGSRTGELFF

d_call: NA
clone_size: many
j_call: TRBJ2-7
v_call: TRBV6-5
cdr3_nt: TGTGCCAGCAGTTACTCCCCCAGGTCCTCCTACGAGCAGTACTTC
cdr3_aa: CASSYSPRSSYEQYF

d_call: TRBD2
clone_size: NA
j_call: TRBJ2-5
v_call: TRBV28
cdr3_nt: TGTGCCAGCAGCAAGCGGGAGGGCCGGGAGACCCAGTACTTC
cdr3_aa: CASSKREGRETQYF

d_call: TRBD2
clone_size: few
j_call: TRBJ2-1
v_call: TRBV12-3/TRBV12-4
cdr3_nt: TGTGCCAGCAGTCCCCTGGCTAGCGGGGTCTACAATGAGCAGTTCTTC
cdr3_aa: CASSPLASGVYNEQFF

d_call: TRBD2
clone_size: once
j_call: TRBJ2-7
v_call: TRBV5-1
cdr3_nt: TGCGCCAGCAGCGCGTATCGGGGGGGCCGCTACGAGCAGTACTTC
cdr3_aa: CASSAYRGGRYEQYF

d_call: TRBD2
clone_size: few
j_call: TRBJ2-1
v_call: TRBV12-3/TRBV12-4
cdr3_nt: TGTGCCTCCAGACTAGCGCCTGCCAATGAGCAGTTCTTC
cdr3_aa: CASRLAPANEQFF

d_call: TRBD2
clone_size: few
j_call: TRBJ2-1
v_call: TRBV20-1
cdr3_nt: TGCAGTGCTAGATTTCCGGGACTAGCGGACTACAATGAGCAGTTCTTC
cdr3_aa: CSARFPGLADYNEQFF

d_call: NA
clone_size: NA
j_call: TRBJ1-5
v_call: TRBV28
cdr3_nt: TGTGCCAGCAGTTTTGAGGGGAGCAATCAGCCCCAGCATTTT
cdr3_aa: CASSFEGSNQPQHF

d_call: NA
clone_size: NA
j_call: TRBJ2-1
v_call: TRBV9
cdr3_nt: TGTGCCAGCAGCCCGGACAAGAGCTCCTACAATGAGCAGTTCTTC
cdr3_aa: CASSPDKSSYNEQFF

d_call: TRBD2
clone_size: NA
j_call: TRBJ2-3
v_call: TRBV7-2
cdr3_nt: TGTGCCAGCAGCAAGAATGTGGGGGGGACGCGCACAGATACGCAGTATTTT
cdr3_aa: CASSKNVGGTRTDTQYF

d_call: NA
clone_size: NA
j_call: TRBJ1-4
v_call: TRBV29-1
cdr3_nt: TGCAGCGTTGAAGATCTAAGGACAGAAAAACTGTTTTTT
cdr3_aa: CSVEDLRTEKLFF

d_call: TRBD2
clone_size: NA
j_call: TRBJ2-7
v_call: TRBV4-2
cdr3_nt: TGTGCCAGCAGCCAGAAAAGGCCTAGCGGGAAACACGAGCAGTACTTC
cdr3_aa: CASSQKRPSGKHEQYF

d_call: NA
clone_size: many
j_call: TRBJ1-3
v_call: TRBV20-1
cdr3_nt: TGCAGTGCCACCGGGGGGGCAGTCTCTGGAAACACCATATATTTT
cdr3_aa: CSATGGAVSGNTIYF

d_call: NA
clone_size: NA
j_call: TRBJ2-1
v_call: TRBV24-1
cdr3_nt: TGTGCCACCAGTGACAAGGGGTACTCCTACAATGAGCAGTTCTTC
cdr3_aa: CATSDKGYSYNEQFF

d_call: TRBD2
clone_size: many
j_call: TRBJ2-7
v_call: TRBV20-1
cdr3_nt: TGCAGTGCTAGGCATAGCGGGAGGGTGATCTCCTACGAGCAGTACTTC
cdr3_aa: CSARHSGRVISYEQYF

d_call: NA
clone_size: NA
j_call: TRBJ1-1
v_call: TRBV12-3/TRBV12-4
cdr3_nt: TGTGCCAGCAGTAAAGGGGCCCCCAGGGACACTGAAGCTTTCTTT
cdr3_aa: CASSKGAPRDTEAFF

d_call: NA
clone_size: NA
j_call: TRBJ2-7
v_call: TRBV19
cdr3_nt: TGTGCCAGTAGTTCAGCGTGGAGCTCCTACGAGCAGTACTTC
cdr3_aa: CASSSAWSSYEQYF

d_call: TRBD2
clone_size: many
j_call: TRBJ2-1
v_call: TRBV25-1
cdr3_nt: TGTGCCAGCAGTGGTCTTCTAGCGGGAGAGTACAATGAGCAGTTCTTC
cdr3_aa: CASSGLLAGEYNEQFF

d_call: TRBD2
clone_size: NA
j_call: TRBJ2-3
v_call: TRBV20-1
cdr3_nt: TGCAGTGCCCACCTTAGCGGGAGACCAGATACGCAGTATTTT
cdr3_aa: CSAHLSGRPDTQYF

d_call: TRBD1
clone_size: NA
j_call: TRBJ2-1
v_call: TRBV4-2
cdr3_nt: TGTGCCAGCAGCCCATCCAGGGGGCCCCCCTACAATGAGCAGTTCTTC
cdr3_aa: CASSPSRGPPYNEQFF

d_call: NA
clone_size: NA
j_call: TRBJ2-1
v_call: TRBV20-1
cdr3_nt: TGCAGTGCTAGGAGAAGGATACTATCCGATGAGCAGTTCTTC
cdr3_aa: CSARRRILSDEQFF

d_call: TRBD1
clone_size: many
j_call: TRBJ2-5
v_call: TRBV20-1
cdr3_nt: TGCAGTTTTCCGGGACAGGGGTACCAAGAGACCCAGTACTTC
cdr3_aa: CSFPGQGYQETQYF

d_call: NA
clone_size: few
j_call: TRBJ2-1
v_call: TRBV5-1
cdr3_nt: TGCGCCAGCAGAAGCCTGGGCCTCAATGAGCAGTTCTTC
cdr3_aa: CASRSLGLNEQFF

d_call: NA
clone_size: many
j_call: TRBJ2-7
v_call: TRBV7-2
cdr3_nt: TGTGCCAGCAGCCCGGACGGCTACTACGAGCAGTACTTC
cdr3_aa: CASSPDGYYEQYF

d_call: TRBD2
clone_size: once
j_call: TRBJ2-3
v_call: TRBV28
cdr3_nt: TGTGCCAGCAGTATACTAGCGGGAGGGGGGCCCGCGCAGTATTTT
cdr3_aa: CASSILAGGGPAQYF

d_call: TRBD2
clone_size: NA
j_call: TRBJ2-7
v_call: TRBV11-3
cdr3_nt: TGTGCCAGCAGCCTGCGGACTAGCGGGAGAACGTACGAGCAGTACTTC
cdr3_aa: CASSLRTSGRTYEQYF

d_call: NA
clone_size: few
j_call: TRBJ1-1
v_call: TRBV27
cdr3_nt: TGTGCCAGCAGTTTATCCTCGGGTGTGTCGAACACTGAAGCTTTCTTT
cdr3_aa: CASSLSSGVSNTEAFF

d_call: NA
clone_size: NA
j_call: TRBJ2-3
v_call: TRBV5-1
cdr3_nt: TGCGCCAGCAGCTCCGGATCCCGTGAGGATACGCAGTATTTT
cdr3_aa: CASSSGSREDTQYF

d_call: TRBD1
clone_size: many
j_call: TRBJ2-7
v_call: TRBV6-1
cdr3_nt: TGTGCCAGCAGTGAGACCGGGACAGGGGGCTACGAGCAGTACTTC
cdr3_aa: CASSETGTGGYEQYF

d_call: TRBD1
clone_size: few
j_call: TRBJ1-2
v_call: TRBV7-2
cdr3_nt: TGTGCCAGCAGCTTCCGGGACAGGGTTTACTATGGCTACACCTTC
cdr3_aa: CASSFRDRVYYGYTF

d_call: NA
clone_size: many
j_call: TRBJ2-7
v_call: TRBV29-1
cdr3_nt: TGCAGCGTAAGTCGGGACTCCTACGAGCAGTACTTC
cdr3_aa: CSVSRDSYEQYF

d_call: TRBD1
clone_size: few
j_call: TRBJ2-7
v_call: TRBV27
cdr3_nt: TGTGCCAGCAGTTTCACCGGGACAGGGGCCCCGTACGAGCAGTACTTC
cdr3_aa: CASSFTGTGAPYEQYF

d_call: NA
clone_size: NA
j_call: TRBJ1-2
v_call: TRBV29-1
cdr3_nt: TGCAGCGTGTATCAGGGTGGGCAGGGAAACTATGGCTACACCTTC
cdr3_aa: CSVYQGGQGNYGYTF

d_call: TRBD1
clone_size: few
j_call: TRBJ2-1
v_call: TRBV20-1
cdr3_nt: TGCAGTGCTAGATACCGGGACAGGGTCTACAATGAGCAGTTCTTC
cdr3_aa: CSARYRDRVYNEQFF

d_call: NA
clone_size: few
j_call: TRBJ2-4
v_call: TRBV5-1
cdr3_nt: TGCGCCAGCAGCTTGGAGCCAGTAAACATTCAGTACTTC
cdr3_aa: CASSLEPVNIQYF

d_call: NA
clone_size: NA
j_call: TRBJ2-3
v_call: TRBV5-5
cdr3_nt: TGTGCCAGCAGCTTTCAGGGACCTCCTGTGGATACGCAGTATTTT
cdr3_aa: CASSFQGPPVDTQYF

d_call: NA
clone_size: few
j_call: TRBJ2-5
v_call: TRBV5-6
cdr3_nt: TGTGCCAGCAGCTTGGCTGAGGCGGGAACGGGGGAGACCCAGTACTTC
cdr3_aa: CASSLAEAGTGETQYF

d_call: TRBD2
clone_size: many
j_call: TRBJ2-7
v_call: TRBV6-1
cdr3_nt: TGTGCCGCCACGGGAGGGGGAGCGGGAGGCTACGAGCAGTACTTC
cdr3_aa: CAATGGGAGGYEQYF

d_call: NA
clone_size: few
j_call: TRBJ2-7
v_call: TRBV27
cdr3_nt: TGTGCCAGCAGTTTTGGAAGCAAGTACGAGCAGTACTTC
cdr3_aa: CASSFGSKYEQYF

d_call: TRBD2
clone_size: NA
j_call: TRBJ2-1
v_call: TRBV5-4
cdr3_nt: TGTGCCAGCAGCTTCCAAACGGGAGGCCGATTCGATGAGCAGTTCTTC
cdr3_aa: CASSFQTGGRFDEQFF

d_call: NA
clone_size: NA
j_call: TRBJ1-2
v_call: TRBV12-3/TRBV12-4
cdr3_nt: TGTGCCAGCAGTTTTGGGTCGACAGACCGGAACTATGGCTACACCTTC
cdr3_aa: CASSFGSTDRNYGYTF

d_call: NA
clone_size: NA
j_call: TRBJ2-1
v_call: TRBV20-1
cdr3_nt: TGCAGTGCCGGTCTACGCTCCTACAATGAGCAGTTCTTC
cdr3_aa: CSAGLRSYNEQFF

d_call: NA
clone_size: many
j_call: TRBJ2-2
v_call: TRBV20-1
cdr3_nt: TGCAGTGTTACAGGATCGAGCACCGGGGAGCTGTTTTTT
cdr3_aa: CSVTGSSTGELFF

d_call: TRBD1
clone_size: many
j_call: TRBJ2-1
v_call: TRBV6-5
cdr3_nt: TGTGCCAGCAGTTATGGACAGGGATGGGGCTCCTACAATGAGCAGTTCTTC
cdr3_aa: CASSYGQGWGSYNEQFF

d_call: NA
clone_size: many
j_call: TRBJ1-4
v_call: TRBV29-1
cdr3_nt: TGCGTAGGAACAGGGTTCGAAGAAAAACTGTTTTTT
cdr3_aa: CVGTGFEEKLFF

d_call: NA
clone_size: NA
j_call: TRBJ2-5
v_call: TRBV20-1
cdr3_nt: TGCAGTGCTAGTGGAGGGAAAGAGACCCAGTACTTC
cdr3_aa: CSASGGKETQYF